This T cell receptor (beta chain) came from a study of cytomegalovirus exposure and HLA in healthy donors (dated by TCRdb to the late 2010s). Background for the entire study: The roughly 670 repertoires of the first cohort and the 120 validation repertoires were produced on the same platform, according to a later analysis. A separate validation cohort of approximately 130 different subjects was used in addition to the roughly 670-subject first cohort. High-throughput TCR immunosequencing, statistical association of individual TCRs with disease status, and machine learning were combined to predict cytomegalovirus infection status. The aim of the study was to test whether cataloging public T cell receptors could identify signatures of past pathogen exposure.

As concerns this clone: Its antigen remains undetermined. Base qualities are not recorded, but no much larger clone differs from it by a single base.

The donors belonged to the validation cohort of approximately 130 subjects, which was separate from the roughly 670-subject first cohort. Germline trimming amounts to 1 base on V and 4 bases on J, with 11 as the count of junction bases outside the gene matches. The germline V gene supplies CDR1 SNHLY and CDR2 FYNNEI. Reading from cysteine to phenylalanine, the CDR3 counts 17 amino acids. Only CDR3 DNA remains: 51 bases, in frame from the first base. The investigation overall reported the following: In vitro tests confirmed that a few of the cytomegalovirus-associated TCR beta chains recognize cytomegalovirus antigens. In both the original and validation cohorts, the classifier was reported to diagnose cytomegalovirus status with high specificity and sensitivity. Most TCR sequences were seen in very few donors, while some public TCRs were found in many individuals. A later analysis lacked HLA typing for the validation cohort, so it scored co-occurrence in that cohort across all 110 or so repertoires. The study gave a list of over 150 TCR beta chains associated with cytomegalovirus. A later analysis found that TCRs clustered in the first cohort also tended to co-occur in the approximately 120 validation repertoires, with 90% to 95% of cluster scores above 0. The authors suggested that the approach could potentially be generalized to other disease states and immunological phenotypes.

Libraries were made using the immunoSEQ multiplex PCR assay. The source study handled its data this way. A statistical classification framework was built for diagnosing cytomegalovirus status from the catalog of TCR beta chain sequences. Sourced from immuneACCESS, this table was stored by TCRdb with only in-frame sequences that have V and J called. A share of the clones is absent; for the studies checked, an unresolved V gene accounts for under half, and the remainder has no known explanation. V and J calls and clone size are those listed in that table; D and trimming were worked out from the DNA. Present in this sample are about 360,000 clones, 86% of which were seen just once. The ten largest clonotypes hold about 0.8% of the sample.

The receptor's source is a woman aged 18-35 years in good health and CMV-seronegative. Sequenced material: PBMCs. The chain was built from TRBV2 and TRBJ1-1; 8 of the junction bases match TRBD1. The DNA sequence is TGTGCCAGCAGTGAAGGGACAGGGCATACCCGAATCACTGAAGCTTTCTTT. Its protein reads: CASSEGTGHTRITEAFF.